These 6 T cell receptor beta chains came from one sample sequenced in a study of blood T cell repertoires in COVID-19. Here immunoSEQ multiplex PCR was the method, and the copy in TCRdb shows in-frame clones only, minus some. This table has approximately 250,000 clones, 85% appearing once. Sequenced material: peripheral blood. The receptor source for this set is a man aged 35 to 55 with acute or convalescent COVID-19.

The V call is TRBV11-3, the J call TRBJ2-5, with TRBD2 matching over 9 bases. Germline trimming cut 5 bases from V and 4 bases from J; bases unmatched to any gene: 8. From germline, CDR1 is SGHNT and CDR2 YENEEA. This CDR3 region has 15 residues. The CDR3 DNA is TGTGCCAGCAGCAATGGCGGGGGGGCTGGAGAGACCCAGTACTTC. It is translated as CASSNGGGAGETQYF. Full variable domain (missing parts from reference TRBV11-3 and TRBJ2-5): EAGVVQSPRYKIIEKKQPVAFWCNPISGHNTLYWYLQNLGQGPELLIRYENEEAVDDSQLPKDRFSAERLKGVDSTLKIQPAELGDSAVYLCASSNGGGAGETQYFGPGTRLLVL.

The J gene is TRBJ2-1, the V gene TRBV7-3; TRBD1 matches at 11 bases. Trimming removed 3 bases from V and 9 bases from J; junction bases left unmatched: 7. The germline CDR1 and CDR2 sequences are SGHTA and FQGTGA. The CDR3 extends over 15 amino acids. CDR3 coding DNA: TGTGCCAGCAGCTTGAGGGGGACAGGGGGTTTTGAGCAGTTCTTC. Amino acids: CASSLRGTGGFEQFF. Full variable domain (rest looked up from reference TRBV7-3 and TRBJ2-1): GAGVSQTPSNKVTEKGKYVELRCDPISGHTALYWYRQSLGQGPEFLIYFQGTGAADDSGLPNDRFFAVRPEGSVSTLKIQRTERGDSAVYLCASSLRGTGGFEQFFGPGTRLTVL.

The chain employs TRBV7-2 and TRBJ2-3, with 9 bases fitting TRBD2. Germline V gives CDR1 SGHTA, CDR2 FQGNSA. V was pared by 5 bases and J by 0 bases, with 12 bases of the junction left unmatched. The CDR3 sequence is 18 residues long. The CDR3 loop reads CASSPSTSGSTSTDTQYF. In nucleotides, the CDR3 is TGTGCCAGCAGCCCTTCGACTAGCGGAAGCACTAGCACAGATACGCAGTATTTT.

This chain links TRBV7-2 with TRBJ2-5, with D maybe TRBD2 (9 bases). The length of the CDR3 is 16 residues. Deletions cut 5 bases from V and 4 bases from J, with 20 bases between. Germline CDR1 SGHTA, CDR2 FQGNSA. CDR3: CASSPRGRGGPETQYF. DNA of the CDR3: TGTGCCAGCAGCCCCAGGGGGCGGGGGGGCCCAGAGACCCAGTACTTC.

This chain uses TRBV3-1 (or the pseudogene TRBV3-2) with TRBJ1-2, with TRBD1 as a possible D gene (5 bases). Trimming removed 4 bases at V and 4 bases at J, with 19 bases between. CDR3 length equals 16 residues. Germline-derived CDR1 and CDR2 are LGHDT and YNNKEL (reference sequence). As DNA, the CDR3 is TGTGCCAGCAGCCTAAGGGGCGGAATCGTAAGCTATGGCTACACCTTC. Its translation is CASSLRGGIVSYGYTF.

As concerns this clone: The same CDR3 also results from other DNA sequences found in this sample. This sequence joins TRBV5-6 and TRBJ1-1, with D uncertain. The germline V gene has CDR1 SGHDT and CDR2 YYEEEE. V lost 0 bases to trimming and J lost 1 base, with 7 bases between them. This CDR3 contains 14 residues. The CDR3 sequence is CASSLGQKNTEAFF. The CDR3 DNA reads TGTGCCAGCAGCTTGGGCCAGAAGAACACTGAAGCTTTCTTT.